This TCR beta chain was documented in a study of T cell responses to AZD1222 COVID-19 vaccine. Findings and caveats of the study: Breadth and depth of Spike-specific TCRs rose after two AZD1222 doses. Spike as a whole was targeted by vaccine-associated CD4 TCRs, dominant at 160-218 and 743-854.

Turning to this clone: Antigen unknown.

Data came from immunoSEQ multiplex PCR; TCRdb stores just in-frame clones and leaves some out. The sample shows 150,000 to 170,000 clones, 88% of them seen only once. The CDR3 sequence is 15 residues long. CDR1 is MNHEY and CDR2 is SVGAGI in the germline V gene. V trimming: 6 bases; J trimming: 3 bases; junction bases outside the gene matches: 4. The source is an adult in good health. The sequenced sample was peripheral blood, obtained on day 0 of AZD1222 vaccination. The rearrangement links TRBV6-5 to TRBJ1-4; 10 nucleotides line up with TRBD1. CDR3 sequence (DNA): TGTGCCAGCAGCGGGGGGACAGGGGCTAATGAAAAACTGTTTTTT. Translated, it gives CASSGGTGANEKLFF.